This T cell receptor beta chain emerged from a study of blood T cell repertoires in COVID-19 (TCRdb year 2020). For context, the study as a whole: Samples covering the acute and convalescent phases of COVID-19 were provided by collaborators in the United States, Italy and Spain. Samples were obtained from the ongoing ImmuneRACE study (first 160 participants) and from about 1,300 subjects provided by 6 global collaborators. The repertoires were made available in a free public database intended to serve as a resource for research on the immune response to SARS-CoV-2. Nearly every sample came with metadata listing a de-identified subject ID, COVID-19 status, age in years and sex. Deeply sampled blood TCRbeta repertoires from subjects exposed to, actively infected with, or recovered from COVID-19 were included in the dataset. Where available, HLA class I and class II types were taken from metadata supplied by the sample provider and were not determined by assay-based typing. The material from the prospective study consisted of cDNA or gDNA derived from T cells, B-cell-depleted T cells, or PBMCs.

At one collaborating source in Seattle, patients were enrolled during active infection and were followed longitudinally through the course of disease. Collaborating institutions collected whole blood in K2EDTA tubes following their own protocols. For TCRbeta analysis, collaborators shipped samples in one of three forms: frozen whole blood, isolated PBMCs, or DNA extracted from either of those sample types. TCRbeta CDR3 regions were amplified from genomic DNA by means of the immunoSEQ Assay, a bias-controlled multiplex PCR. Per the original workflow: Nucleated cell counts per sample were estimated from amplification of reference gene primers within the assay. Sequence reads were collapsed and filtered to measure the absolute abundance of every unique TCRbeta CDR3 rearrangement. For each sample, productive Simpson clonality was calculated as the square root of Simpson's diversity index across productive rearrangements. TCRdb took over this immuneACCESS table, retaining in-frame rearrangements with V and J assigned. Such tables are incomplete; in checked studies, under half of the missing clones stem from an unresolved V gene, and the remainder is unexplained. That table is the source of V, J and clone size, and D and trimming were worked out from the DNA. The sample table records roughly 81,000 clones; about 85% of these occur just once. In total, the top ten clones hold approximately 3% of the sample.

In the case of this clone: Its antigen target is currently unknown. No clone much larger than this one lies a single base away; base qualities are absent.

CDR1 LGHNT and CDR2 FRNRAP are derived from the germline V gene. The CDR3 runs 17 amino acids, cysteine and phenylalanine included. Only CDR3 DNA remains: 51 bases, in frame from the first base. V ends up 10 bases short and J 1 base short, with an unmatched junction base count of 17. Results the study describes overall, beyond this receptor: The amount of clinical and demographic metadata varied by source and participant and was provided uncurated.

Sequences were obtained from peripheral blood. This clonotype was sampled from a woman at least 80 years old with COVID-19, enrolled during active disease. This receptor chain uses TRBV12-5 and TRBJ1-2; 8 bases in the middle match TRBD1. The CDR3 protein sequence reads: CATPGLGQGAFNYGYTF. The sequenced DNA: TGTGCTACTCCCGGTCTGGGCCAGGGGGCTTTTAACTATGGCTACACCTTC.